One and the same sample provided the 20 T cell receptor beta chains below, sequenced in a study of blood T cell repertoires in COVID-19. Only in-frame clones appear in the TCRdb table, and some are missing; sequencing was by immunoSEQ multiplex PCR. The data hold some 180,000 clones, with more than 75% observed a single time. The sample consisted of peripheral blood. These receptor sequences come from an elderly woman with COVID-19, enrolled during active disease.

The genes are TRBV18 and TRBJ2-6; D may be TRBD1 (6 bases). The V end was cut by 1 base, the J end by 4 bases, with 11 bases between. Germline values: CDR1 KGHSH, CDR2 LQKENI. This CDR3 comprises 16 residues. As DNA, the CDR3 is TGTGCCAGCTCACCACTGACAGGATCGGGGGCCAACGTCCTGACTTTC. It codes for CASSPLTGSGANVLTF.

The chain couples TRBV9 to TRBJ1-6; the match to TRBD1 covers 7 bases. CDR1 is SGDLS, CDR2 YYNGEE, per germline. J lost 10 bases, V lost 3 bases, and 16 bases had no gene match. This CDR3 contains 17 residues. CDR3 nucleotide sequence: TGTGCCAGCAGCGGACACAGGGGCGGTGTCCGGGGATCACCCCTCCACTTT. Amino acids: CASSGHRGGVRGSPLHF.

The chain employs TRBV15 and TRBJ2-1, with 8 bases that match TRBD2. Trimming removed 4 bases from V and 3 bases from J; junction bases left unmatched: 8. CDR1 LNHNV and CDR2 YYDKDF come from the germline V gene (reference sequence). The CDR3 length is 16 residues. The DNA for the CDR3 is TGTGCCACCAGCAAGAGCGGGAGCACGATCTACAATGAGCAGTTCTTC. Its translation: CATSKSGSTIYNEQFF.

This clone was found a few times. The CDR3 DNA reads as TGTGCCAGCAGCCGGACAGTTGAAGCTTTCTTT. Encoded protein: CASSRTVEAFF. The J gene is TRBJ1-1, the V gene TRBV12-3 or TRBV12-4, with TRBD1 as a possible D gene (6 bases). Trimming removed 6 bases at V and 7 bases at J, with 9 bases between. CDR3 length equals 11 residues.

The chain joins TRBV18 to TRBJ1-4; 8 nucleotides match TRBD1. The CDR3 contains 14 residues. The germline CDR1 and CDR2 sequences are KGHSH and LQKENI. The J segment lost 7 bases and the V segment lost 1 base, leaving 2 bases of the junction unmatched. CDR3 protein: CASSPRQGAEKLFF. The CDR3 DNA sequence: TGTGCCAGCTCACCACGTCAGGGGGCTGAAAAACTGTTTTTT.

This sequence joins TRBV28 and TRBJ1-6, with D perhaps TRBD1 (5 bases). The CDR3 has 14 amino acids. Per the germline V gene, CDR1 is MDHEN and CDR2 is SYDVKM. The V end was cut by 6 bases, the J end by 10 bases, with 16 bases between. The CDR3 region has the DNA TGTGCCAGCAGCCGGGGCGGGGGAGTCTCACCCCTCCACTTT. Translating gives CASSRGGGVSPLHF.

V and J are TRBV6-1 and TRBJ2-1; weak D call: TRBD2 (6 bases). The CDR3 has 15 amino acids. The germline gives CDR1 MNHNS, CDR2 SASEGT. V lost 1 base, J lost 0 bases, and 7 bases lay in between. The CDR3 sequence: CASSEGAGSYNEQFF. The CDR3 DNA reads TGTGCCAGCAGTGAAGGAGCGGGCTCCTACAATGAGCAGTTCTTC.

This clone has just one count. Written as DNA, the CDR3 is TGTGCCAGCAGTTATTTGGGGAGGAGGGCCACTGAAGCTTTCTTT. This gives the protein CASSYLGRRATEAFF. The J gene is TRBJ1-1, the V gene TRBV6-5; D gene uncertain. V lost 3 bases, J lost 4 bases, and 15 bases lay in between. This CDR3 is built from 15 residues. CDR1 MNHEY and CDR2 SVGAGI come from the germline V gene.

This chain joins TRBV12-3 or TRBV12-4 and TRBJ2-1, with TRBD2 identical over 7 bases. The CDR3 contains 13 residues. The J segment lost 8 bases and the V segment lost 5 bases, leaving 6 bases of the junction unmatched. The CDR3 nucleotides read TGTGCCAGCAGTCCGGGAGGTTTAGATGAGCAGTTCTTC. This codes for CASSPGGLDEQFF.

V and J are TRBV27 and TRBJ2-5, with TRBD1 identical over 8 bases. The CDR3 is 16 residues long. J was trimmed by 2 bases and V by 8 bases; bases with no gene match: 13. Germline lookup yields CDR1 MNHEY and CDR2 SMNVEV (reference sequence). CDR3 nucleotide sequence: TGTGCCAGCCAACGTGTACCGGGACAGGATCAAGAGACCCAGTACTTC. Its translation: CASQRVPGQDQETQYF.

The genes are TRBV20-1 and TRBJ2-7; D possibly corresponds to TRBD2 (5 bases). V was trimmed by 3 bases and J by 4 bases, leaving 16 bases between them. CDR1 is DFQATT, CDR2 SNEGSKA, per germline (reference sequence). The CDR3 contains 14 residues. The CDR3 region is CSASRGSYSYEQYF. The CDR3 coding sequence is TGCAGTGCTAGTAGAGGGAGCTATTCGTACGAGCAGTACTTC.

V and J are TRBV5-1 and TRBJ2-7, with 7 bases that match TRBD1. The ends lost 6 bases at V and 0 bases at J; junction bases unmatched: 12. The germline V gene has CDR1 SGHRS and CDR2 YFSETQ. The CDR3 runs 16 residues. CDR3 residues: CASKGTGTVGSYEQYF. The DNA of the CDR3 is TGCGCCAGCAAGGGAACCGGGACAGTGGGCTCCTACGAGCAGTACTTC.

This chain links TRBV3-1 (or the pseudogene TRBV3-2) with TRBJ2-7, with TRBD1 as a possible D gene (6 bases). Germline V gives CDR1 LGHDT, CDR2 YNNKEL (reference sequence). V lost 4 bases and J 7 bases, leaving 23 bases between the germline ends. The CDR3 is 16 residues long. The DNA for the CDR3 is TGTGCCAGCAGCCCACACCGACAGGTGCGTTCTACAGAGCAGTACTTC. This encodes CASSPHRQVRSTEQYF.

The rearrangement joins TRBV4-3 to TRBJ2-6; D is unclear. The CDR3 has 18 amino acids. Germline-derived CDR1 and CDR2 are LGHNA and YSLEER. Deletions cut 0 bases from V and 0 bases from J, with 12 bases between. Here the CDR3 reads CASSQDRPTSSGANVLTF. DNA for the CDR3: TGCGCCAGCAGCCAAGATCGGCCGACTTCCTCTGGGGCCAACGTCCTGACTTTC.

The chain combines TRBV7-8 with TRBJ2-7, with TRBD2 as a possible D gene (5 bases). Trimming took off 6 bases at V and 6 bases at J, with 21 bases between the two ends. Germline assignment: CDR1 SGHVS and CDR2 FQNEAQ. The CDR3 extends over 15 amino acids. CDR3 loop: CASSPTRSPSGEQYF. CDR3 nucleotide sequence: TGTGCCAGCAGTCCCACGCGGAGTCCAAGCGGCGAGCAGTACTTC.

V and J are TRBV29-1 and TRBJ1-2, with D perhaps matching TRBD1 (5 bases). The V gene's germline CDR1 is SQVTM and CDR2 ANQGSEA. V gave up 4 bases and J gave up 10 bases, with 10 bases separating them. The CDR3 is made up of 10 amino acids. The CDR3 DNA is TGCAGCGTTGCTGACAGAAACTACACCTTC. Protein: CSVADRNYTF.

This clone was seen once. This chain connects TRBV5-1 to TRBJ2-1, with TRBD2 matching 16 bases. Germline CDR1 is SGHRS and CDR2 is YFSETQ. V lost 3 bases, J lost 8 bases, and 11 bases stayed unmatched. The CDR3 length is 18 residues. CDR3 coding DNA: TGCGCCAGCAGCTCGGGACTAGCGGGAGGGCCGGTTTTCGATGAGCAGTTCTTC. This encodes CASSSGLAGGPVFDEQFF. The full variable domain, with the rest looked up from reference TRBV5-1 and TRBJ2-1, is KAGVTQTPRYLIKTRGQQVTLSCSPISGHRSVSWYQQTPGQGLQFLFEYFSETQRNKGNFPGRFSGRQFSNSRSEMNVSTLELGDSALYLCASSSGLAGGPVFDEQFFGPGTRLTVL.

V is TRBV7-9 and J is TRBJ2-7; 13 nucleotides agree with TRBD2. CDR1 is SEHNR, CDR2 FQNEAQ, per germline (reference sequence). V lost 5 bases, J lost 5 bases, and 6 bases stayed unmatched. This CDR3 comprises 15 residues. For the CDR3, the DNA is TGTGCCAGCAGCAACGGACTAGCGGGAGTGAACGAGCAGTACTTC. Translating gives CASSNGLAGVNEQYF. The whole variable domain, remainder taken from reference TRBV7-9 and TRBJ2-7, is DTGVSQNPRHKITKRGQNVTFRCDPISEHNRLYWYRQTLGQGPEFLTYFQNEAQLEKSRLLSDRFSAERPKGSFSTLEIQRTEQGDSAMYLCASSNGLAGVNEQYFGPGTRLTVT.

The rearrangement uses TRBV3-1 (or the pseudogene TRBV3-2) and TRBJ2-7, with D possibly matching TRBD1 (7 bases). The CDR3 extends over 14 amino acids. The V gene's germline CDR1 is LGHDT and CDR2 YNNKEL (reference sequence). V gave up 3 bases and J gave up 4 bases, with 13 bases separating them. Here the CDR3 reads CASSHRGAAYEQYF. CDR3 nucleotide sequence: TGTGCCAGCAGCCACAGGGGGGCAGCTTACGAGCAGTACTTC.

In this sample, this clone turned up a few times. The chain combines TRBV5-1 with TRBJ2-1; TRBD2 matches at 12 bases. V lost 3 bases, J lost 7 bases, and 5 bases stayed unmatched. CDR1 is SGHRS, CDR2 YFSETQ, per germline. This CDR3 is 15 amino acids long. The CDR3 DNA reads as TGCGCCAGCAGCTGGACTAGCGGGACAGCTAATGAGCAGTTCTTC. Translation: CASSWTSGTANEQFF. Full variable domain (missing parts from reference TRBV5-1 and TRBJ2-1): KAGVTQTPRYLIKTRGQQVTLSCSPISGHRSVSWYQQTPGQGLQFLFEYFSETQRNKGNFPGRFSGRQFSNSRSEMNVSTLELGDSALYLCASSWTSGTANEQFFGPGTRLTVL.